Below are 32 T cell receptor beta chains sequenced from a single sample in a study of OX40 agonist ivuxolimab in advanced cancers. Only in-frame clones appear in the TCRdb table, and some are missing; sequencing was by immunoSEQ multiplex PCR. The sample records more than 60,000 clones, 80% to 85% being singletons. The sample consisted of CD4+ or CD8+ T cells sorted from blood, taken in a trial of the OX40 agonist ivuxolimab. These receptors originate from an adult with an advanced solid tumor such as melanoma, head and neck, liver or kidney cancer.

This clone was detected once. The chain links TRBV7-2 to TRBJ2-1; 7 bases match TRBD2. Germline V gene data show CDR1 as SGHTA and CDR2 as FQGNSA. With 2 bases clipped from V and 5 bases from J, the junction kept 6 bases outside the gene matches. The CDR3 sequence is 15 residues long. The CDR3 loop is CASSLKSSGDNEQFF. CDR3 DNA: TGTGCCAGCAGCTTAAAGTCTAGCGGTGACAATGAGCAGTTCTTC.

This clone has a handful of counts. This chain joins TRBV6-6 and TRBJ2-2; D unclear. CDR1 MNHNY and CDR2 SVGAGI come from the germline V gene (reference sequence). V dropped 5 bases and J dropped 3 bases, with 10 bases sitting between them. CDR3 size: 14 residues. For the CDR3, the DNA is TGTGCCAGCAGTCGTCAAGATTACACCGGGGAGCTGTTTTTT. Residues: CASSRQDYTGELFF.

The rearrangement links TRBV5-1 to TRBJ2-3; D gene unclear. CDR1 and CDR2 (germline): SGHRS, YFSETQ. The CDR3 runs 13 residues. V was shortened by 3 bases and J by 0 bases, with 5 bases between the two germline ends. CDR3 coding DNA: TGCGCCAGCAGCTCGCATAGCACAGATACGCAGTATTTT. Translating gives CASSSHSTDTQYF.

For the CDR3, the DNA is TGTGCCAGCAGAGGGACAGGCGACAATGAGCAGTTCTTC. Translation: CASRGTGDNEQFF. The genes are TRBV5-4 and TRBJ2-1, with 8 positions matching TRBD1. The CDR3 has 13 residues. Germline V gene lookup returns CDR1 SGHNT and CDR2 YYREEE (reference sequence). V lost 5 bases and J lost 5; bases outside the gene matches: 3.

The rearrangement joins TRBV5-4 to TRBJ1-4, with D uncertain. Germline loops: CDR1 SGHNT, CDR2 YYREEE (reference sequence). This CDR3 is built from 13 residues. The V gene lost 3 bases and the J gene lost 5 bases, with 8 bases spanning the gap. In DNA, the CDR3 is TGTGCCAGCAGCTCCGCCGAGAATGAAAAACTGTTTTTT. Its translation is CASSSAENEKLFF.

This chain joins TRBV2 and TRBJ2-4, with D possibly being TRBD1 or TRBD2 (5 bases each). Germline-derived CDR1 and CDR2 are SNHLY and FYNNEI. CDR3 length equals 21 residues. V lost 1 base and J lost 0, with 25 bases in between. CDR3 sequence: CASSEVSVGAPTALAKNIQYF. The CDR3 nucleotides read TGTGCCAGCAGTGAAGTGTCGGTCGGGGCACCCACTGCCTTAGCCAAAAACATTCAGTACTTC.

Turning to this clone: The conserved phenylalanine or tryptophan normally closing the CDR3 is absent here, so this likely arose from a read error. The DNA is omitted, as the CDR3 cannot be located on it reliably, and the CDR3 follows TCRdb's listing. The chain recombines TRBV21-1 with TRBJ1-6. TRBV21-1 is a recognized pseudogene. Counting both end residues, the CDR3 totals 9 amino acids. This chain's CDR3 is CASSSGAGL.

The CDR3 reads CASSPQNLPYEQFF. The CDR3 nucleotides read TGTGCCAGTAGTCCCCAGAATCTCCCCTATGAGCAGTTCTTC. V gene TRBV19 combines with J gene TRBJ2-1; D unclear. The CDR3 sequence is 14 residues long. V was cut by 5 bases and J by 8 bases, with 16 bases left in between. Germline CDR1 reads LNHDA; CDR2 reads SQIVND (reference sequence).

This chain connects TRBV19 to TRBJ1-5; 8 bases agree with TRBD1. CDR1 and CDR2 from the germline V gene are LNHDA and SQIVND (reference sequence). Trimming at V came to 5 bases and at J to 3 bases, leaving 12 bases not matched to a gene. The CDR3 covers 17 residues. The CDR3 DNA follows: TGTGCCAGTAGTCGGAGACAGGGGACCGGGTACAATCAGCCCCAGCATTTT. The encoded protein is CASSRRQGTGYNQPQHF.

V is TRBV15 and J is TRBJ1-5; tentative D call: TRBD1 (5 bases). The length of the CDR3 is 17 residues. V was trimmed by 0 bases and J by 4 bases, leaving 16 bases between them. Germline V gene data show CDR1 as LNHNV and CDR2 as YYDKDF (reference sequence). CDR3 region: CATSREQAYSPNQPQHF. The CDR3 region has the DNA TGTGCCACCAGCAGAGAACAGGCCTACTCGCCTAATCAGCCCCAGCATTTT.

This clone came up once. The J gene is TRBJ2-7, the V gene TRBV6-1, with 9 positions matching TRBD1. The germline V gene encodes CDR1 MNHNS and CDR2 SASEGT. The CDR3 is 12 amino acids. V dropped 7 bases and J dropped 5; count of bases not matched to a gene: 3. The CDR3 protein is CASKQGANEQYF. CDR3 sequence (DNA): TGTGCCAGCAAACAGGGGGCCAACGAGCAGTACTTC.

This chain joins TRBV6-1 and TRBJ1-5; D is perhaps TRBD1 (5 bases). Per germline, CDR1 MNHNS and CDR2 SASEGT. V shed 5 bases and J shed 4 bases, with 9 bases lying between them. This CDR3 spans 13 amino acids. Here the CDR3 reads CASSSDRNQPQHF. The CDR3 DNA is TGTGCCAGCAGTTCCGACAGAAATCAGCCCCAGCATTTT.

V is TRBV29-1 and J is TRBJ1-3; D unresolved. This CDR3 region has 10 residues. Trimming left V 7 bases short and J 7 bases short, with 8 bases between. CDR1 is SQVTM and CDR2 is ANQGSEA in the germline V gene. The CDR3 loop is CSGWWNTIYF. As DNA, the CDR3 is TGCAGCGGCTGGTGGAACACCATATATTTT.

The chain recombines TRBV6-1 with TRBJ1-1; maybe TRBD1 (6 bases). V was cut by 8 bases and J by 1 base, with 14 bases left in between. The CDR3 loop spans 14 amino acids. The germline gives CDR1 MNHNS, CDR2 SASEGT. As DNA, the CDR3 is TGTGCCAGCCGAGGGGGAGTCGCGAACACTGAAGCTTTCTTT. Encoded protein: CASRGGVANTEAFF.

This chain links TRBV19 with TRBJ1-1; tentative D call: TRBD1 (5 bases). Germline V gives CDR1 LNHDA, CDR2 SQIVND (reference sequence). V was cut by 6 bases and J by 1 base, with 9 bases left in between. The CDR3 is made up of 13 amino acids. The CDR3 DNA is TGTGCCAGTAGGGACAATGCGAACACTGAAGCTTTCTTT. Translated, it gives CASRDNANTEAFF.

Here the CDR3 reads CASSLGGTDTQYF. The CDR3, as DNA: TGTGCCAGCAGCTTAGGAGGAACAGATACGCAGTATTTT. The chain recombines TRBV7-2 with TRBJ2-3; the D is unclear. The germline CDR1 and CDR2 sequences are SGHTA and FQGNSA. The CDR3 spans 13 residues. V dropped 1 base and J dropped 3 bases, with 5 bases sitting between them.

This clone was picked up a small number of times. This chain's CDR3 is CASSKQGRGETQYF. The CDR3 DNA is TGTGCCAGTAGTAAACAGGGGAGAGGAGAGACCCAGTACTTC. The V call is TRBV19, the J call TRBJ2-5; 7 positions match TRBD1. J lost 4 bases, V lost 4 bases, and 6 bases had no gene match. Looked up from germline, CDR1 is LNHDA and CDR2 is SQIVND (reference sequence). This CDR3 contains 14 residues. The full variable domain, rest sourced from reference TRBV19 and TRBJ2-5, is DGGITQSPKYLFRKEGQNVTLSCEQNLNHDAMYWYRQDPGQGLRLIYYSQIVNDFQKGDIAEGYSVSREKKESFPLTVTSAQKNPTAFYLCASSKQGRGETQYFGPGTRLLVL.

The chain combines TRBV2 with TRBJ2-6; 9 bases map to TRBD2. With 6 bases clipped from V and 2 bases from J, the junction kept 8 bases outside the gene matches. Per germline, CDR1 SNHLY and CDR2 FYNNEI. The CDR3 spans 17 residues. The CDR3 spells CASSRLAGGPGANVLTF. CDR3 nucleotides: TGTGCCAGCAGCCGCTTGGCGGGGGGGCCTGGGGCCAACGTCCTGACTTTC.

The gene calls are TRBV6-6 and TRBJ2-7; unclear D gene. Trimming left V 4 bases short and J 11 bases short, with 12 bases between. CDR3 length: 11 residues. Germline-derived CDR1 and CDR2 are MNHNY and SVGAGI (reference sequence). The CDR3 sequence is CASSSPRREYF. CDR3 DNA: TGTGCCAGCAGTTCCCCTCGAAGAGAGTACTTC.

The rearrangement uses TRBV28 and TRBJ2-2, with a tentative D call TRBD2 (5 bases). V lost 6 bases to trimming and J lost 0 bases, with 20 bases between them. Germline V gene lookup returns CDR1 MDHEN and CDR2 SYDVKM. The CDR3 spans 18 residues. The CDR3 bases are TGTGCCAGCAGCCGTCCGGTGCTAGCTCGGTCGAACACCGGGGAGCTGTTTTTT. As protein: CASSRPVLARSNTGELFF.

The chain recombines TRBV5-4 with TRBJ1-1, with TRBD1 as a possible D gene (5 bases). The CDR3 consists of 14 residues. V was clipped by 4 bases and J by 2 bases, with 12 bases between them. Germline CDR1 and CDR2: SGHNT and YYREEE (reference sequence). DNA of the CDR3: TGTGCCAGCAGCCACGGAGGGACTAACACTGAAGCTTTCTTT. This sequence encodes CASSHGGTNTEAFF.

The chain couples TRBV25-1 to TRBJ2-7; D is possibly TRBD1 or TRBD2 (5 bases each). V was clipped by 0 bases and J by 5 bases, with 14 bases between them. This CDR3 has 15 residues. CDR1 is MGHDK and CDR2 is SYGVNS in the germline V gene. CDR3 in DNA: TGTGCCAGCAGTGAATATGGTAAGGGGAGTCACGAGCAGTACTTC. Its protein is CASSEYGKGSHEQYF.

This clone was counted between two and nine times. V and J are TRBV9 and TRBJ1-3; D gene ambiguous. Germline V gives CDR1 SGDLS, CDR2 YYNGEE. The CDR3 contains 13 residues. V was trimmed by 4 bases and J by 2 bases, leaving 7 bases between them. CDR3 region: CASSRVTGNTIYF. The CDR3 DNA follows: TGTGCCAGCAGCCGAGTAACTGGAAACACCATATATTTT. The full variable domain, with the rest looked up from reference TRBV9 and TRBJ1-3, is DSGVTQTPKHLITATGQRVTLRCSPRSGDLSVYWYQQSLDQGLQFLIQYYNGEERAKGNILERFSAQQFPDLHSELNLSSLELGDSALYFCASSRVTGNTIYFGEGSWLTVV.

The chain is built from TRBV6-5 and TRBJ2-7, with TRBD1 matching over 10 bases. The CDR3 covers 14 residues. The germline V gene has CDR1 MNHEY and CDR2 SVGAGI. Trimming at V came to 4 bases and at J to 6 bases, leaving 6 bases not matched to a gene. CDR3 in DNA: TGTGCCAGCAGTTCCTGGACAGGGGGGCGCGAGCAGTACTTC. Translated, it gives CASSSWTGGREQYF.

The gene calls are TRBV18 and TRBJ1-1; unclear D gene. V was pared by 3 bases and J by 1 base, with 9 bases between. Germline lookup yields CDR1 KGHSH and CDR2 LQKENI. This CDR3 has 14 amino acids. CDR3 sequence: CASSPNGENTEAFF. Written as DNA, the CDR3 is TGTGCCAGCTCACCGAACGGGGAGAACACTGAAGCTTTCTTT.

The chain couples TRBV9 to TRBJ2-1; no definite D call. This CDR3 comprises 14 residues. V was cut by 2 bases and J by 10 bases, with 16 bases left in between. Germline V gene lookup returns CDR1 SGDLS and CDR2 YYNGEE. CDR3 in DNA: TGTGCCAGCAGCGTGTTATCATCGAAAAGCGAGCAGTTCTTC. This codes for CASSVLSSKSEQFF.

This clone has just a few counts. V and J are TRBV7-2 and TRBJ1-2, with TRBD1 matching over 9 bases. The V and J ends lost 5 bases and 3 bases, in that order; junction bases with no gene match: 7. CDR3 length: 15 amino acids. Germline V gene sequence: CDR1 SGHTA, CDR2 FQGNSA. CDR3 nucleotide sequence: TGTGCCAGCAGCCGGGGACAGGGCCAATACTATGGCTACACCTTC. This gives the protein CASSRGQGQYYGYTF.

The chain uses TRBV27 and TRBJ1-2, with unresolved D. The germline V and J ends were trimmed by 3 bases and 8 bases, with 13 bases remaining between them. Germline V CDR1 and CDR2: MNHEY, SMNVEV (reference sequence). This CDR3 has 13 amino acids. CDR3 amino acids: CASSFDLVRGYTF. CDR3 DNA sequence: TGTGCCAGCAGTTTCGATCTGGTACGGGGCTACACCTTC.

The genes are TRBV27 and TRBJ1-3; D is unresolved. Germline lookup yields CDR1 MNHEY and CDR2 SMNVEV (reference sequence). This CDR3 is 14 amino acids long. V shed 5 bases and J shed 4 bases, with 12 bases lying between them. This CDR3 reads CASSKQSQGNTIYF. CDR3 coding DNA: TGTGCCAGCAGTAAACAGAGCCAGGGAAACACCATATATTTT.

The rearrangement joins TRBV21-1 to TRBJ1-1; the DNA was not compared with TRBD1, the D call given in the table. TRBV21-1 is noted as a pseudogene. CDR3 length: 18 amino acids. CDR3 amino acids: CASSKARPRAISNTEAFF. The CDR3 nucleotides read TGTGCCAGCAGCAAAGCCAGGCCCAGGGCTATATCGAACACTGAAGCTTTCTTT.

The rearrangement uses TRBV5-1 and TRBJ2-5, with 7 positions matching TRBD2. V dropped 4 bases and J dropped 6; count of bases not matched to a gene: 15. The germline V gene encodes CDR1 SGHRS and CDR2 YFSETQ. This CDR3 region has 16 residues. DNA for the CDR3: TGCGCCAGCAGCCGACAACCGGGGGGAGAGAGGAAGACCCAGTACTTC. Translated: CASSRQPGGERKTQYF.

This clone occurred a few times. CDR3: CASSLAAGQGVQPQHF. The CDR3 DNA is TGTGCCAGCAGCTTAGCAGCAGGACAGGGGGTTCAGCCCCAGCATTTT. This chain links TRBV5-5 with TRBJ1-5, with 10 bases fitting TRBD1. Germline CDR1 is SGHKS and CDR2 is YYEKEE (reference sequence). V lost 2 bases and J lost 6; bases outside the gene matches: 8. CDR3 size: 16 residues.